The following is a T cell receptor (beta chain) sequence with its context. Its antigen has not been determined. Per-nucleotide qualities are absent, and no much larger clonotype sits a single base away. TCRbeta CDR3 regions were amplified from genomic DNA by means of the immunoSEQ Assay, a bias-controlled multiplex PCR. In the authors' own workflow: The number of nucleated cells in each sample was estimated from the amplification of reference gene primers within the assay. Sequence reads were collapsed and filtered to measure the absolute abundance of every unique TCRbeta CDR3 rearrangement. Productive Simpson clonality was computed per sample as the square root of Simpson's diversity index over productive rearrangements. The source is immuneACCESS, and TCRdb retained only in-frame sequences with V and J called. Part of the clones is not carried over; for the studies checked, unresolved V genes explain less than half of this, and the remainder is unexplained. V and J calls and clone size are copied from that table; D and trimming were computed from the DNA. The sample table holds about 64,000 clones, of which around 83% were seen once. Around an eighth of the sample is held by the ten biggest clonotypes.

The data originate from a study of blood T cell repertoires in COVID-19 (TCRdb year 2020). With respect to the entire study: Collaborator samples came from the United States, Italy and Spain and covered acute and convalescent phases of COVID-19. The material from the prospective study consisted of cDNA or gDNA derived from T cells, B-cell-depleted T cells, or PBMCs. Samples were obtained from the ongoing ImmuneRACE study (first 160 participants) and from over a thousand subjects provided by 6 global collaborators. HLA class I and class II types, where available, came from metadata supplied by the sample provider rather than from assay-based typing. Subjects who had been exposed to COVID-19, were actively infected with it, or had recovered from it provided the deeply sampled blood TCRbeta repertoires that made up the dataset. The sample metadata nearly always contained a de-identified subject ID, COVID-19 status, age in years and sex. The repertoires were made available in a free public database intended to serve as a resource for research on the immune response to SARS-CoV-2.

Overall results and qualifications from the work: The quantity of clinical and demographic metadata differed by source and by participant and was supplied without curation.

Measured from the cysteine to the phenylalanine, the CDR3 is 14 residues long. The DNA shown is the 42-base CDR3, in frame from base 1. From a lookup of the germline V gene, CDR1 and CDR2 are SNHLY and FYNNEI. Trimming takes 8 bases off V and 1 base off J; junction bases not matched to a gene: 4. Collaborating institutions collected whole blood in K2EDTA tubes following their own protocols. For TCRbeta analysis, collaborator samples were shipped as frozen whole blood, as isolated PBMCs, or as DNA extracted from either sample type. This TCR came from a human donor in a cohort sampled during active COVID-19. Input material: peripheral blood. Recombination joined TRBV2 with TRBJ1-3, and 8 junctional nucleotides match TRBD1. The CDR3 corresponds to CASRQGASGNTIYF. The nucleotide sequence reads TGTGCCAGCCGTCAGGGGGCATCTGGAAACACCATATATTTT.